This T cell receptor (beta chain) was sequenced during a study of neurological immune-mediated disorders. Points from the study as a whole: On phylogenetic grouping, the repertoires of 18 of 34 multiple sclerosis patients fell within one related-CDR3 cluster, constituting a possible signature. The multiple sclerosis repertoire cluster had no clinical or MRI feature associated with it.

V was clipped by 4 bases and J by 4 bases; unmatched bases: 4. Germline V gene data show CDR1 as KGHSH and CDR2 as LQKENI. CDR3 size: 13 residues. Each TCR transcript was tagged with a 10-nucleotide random UMI during 5'RACE. TCRdb called the 5' RACE reads again in MiXCR, with one record for every CDR3 protein. Of fewer than 65,000 distinct CDR3 sequences listed, less than 5% are singletons. This clonotype was counted many times. Its antigen is unknown. Sequenced: PBMCs. The V and J genes are TRBV18 and TRBJ2-7; 7 bases are shared with TRBD2. The sequence derives from a middle-aged man with multiple sclerosis. Here the CDR3 DNA reads TGTGCCAGCTCACTGGCGGGAGAATACGAGCAGTACTTC. Translating gives CASSLAGEYEQYF.